The next 28 T cell receptor beta chains were all read from a single sample in a study of early T cells in non-severe SARS-CoV-2 infection. TCRdb called the 5' RACE reads again in MiXCR, with one record for every CDR3 protein. The table records around 65,000 distinct CDR3 sequences, roughly 12% of them present only once. The specimen comprised whole blood, sampled at baseline. These receptors were taken from an adult who was a healthcare worker with PCR-confirmed SARS-CoV-2 infection or an uninfected control (not recorded which).

The gene calls are TRBV19 and TRBJ2-3; 10 nucleotides match TRBD2. The CDR3 totals 14 residues. Trimming removed 7 bases from V and 6 bases from J; junction bases left unmatched: 7. Germline CDR1 reads LNHDA; CDR2 reads SQIVND (reference sequence). The CDR3 loop is CASMEAGGPDTQYF. The CDR3 coding sequence is TGTGCCAGTATGGAAGCGGGGGGGCCCGATACGCAGTATTTT. Filled out from reference TRBV19 and TRBJ2-3, the complete variable domain reads DGGITQSPKYLFRKEGQNVTLSCEQNLNHDAMYWYRQDPGQGLRLIYYSQIVNDFQKGDIAEGYSVSREKKESFPLTVTSAQKNPTAFYLCASMEAGGPDTQYFGPGTRLTVL.

V and J are TRBV6-5 and TRBJ2-2, with TRBD1 matching over 9 bases. Germline V CDR1 and CDR2: MNHEY, SVGAGI. This CDR3 is built from 15 residues. Germline trimming cut 6 bases from V and 7 bases from J; bases unmatched to any gene: 9. CDR3 nucleotides: TGTGCCAGCAGCCCGGGACAGGGATGGGGCGGGGAGCTGTTTTTT. This sequence encodes CASSPGQGWGGELFF.

The chain uses TRBV11-2 and TRBJ2-7, with TRBD1 matching 8 bases. The CDR3 is 16 amino acids. Germline V gives CDR1 SGHAT, CDR2 FQNNGV. After removal of 1 base from V and 0 bases from J, the junction contained 5 bases not matched to a gene. The CDR3 nucleotides read TGTGCCAGCAGCTTAGCCCGGACAGGGCCCTCCTACGAGCAGTACTTC. This codes for CASSLARTGPSYEQYF.

The chain has TRBV7-2 and TRBJ2-3; no definite D call. Germline assignment: CDR1 SGHTA and CDR2 FQGNSA. The V and J ends lost 7 bases and 6 bases respectively, with 17 bases between them. The CDR3 has 14 residues. CDR3 nucleotides: TGTGCCAGCACCCTTCATTCGGGTGCGGATACGCAGTATTTT. Translating gives CASTLHSGADTQYF. Filled out from reference TRBV7-2 and TRBJ2-3, the complete variable domain reads GAGVSQSPSNKVTEKGKDVELRCDPISGHTALYWYRQSLGQGLEFLIYFQGNSAPDKSGLPSDRFSAERTGGSVSTLTIQRTQQEDSAVYLCASTLHSGADTQYFGPGTRLTVL.

The rearrangement joins TRBV7-9 to TRBJ2-1; a possible D gene is TRBD2 (5 bases). Deletions cut 5 bases from V and 6 bases from J, with 14 bases between. This CDR3 has 14 amino acids. Germline CDR1 is SEHNR and CDR2 is FQNEAQ (reference sequence). DNA for the CDR3: TGTGCCAGCAGCCATTTCGGACTCGCCAATGAGCAGTTCTTC. It translates to CASSHFGLANEQFF.

This clonotype was seen many times. J is TRBJ2-6 and V is TRBV27; D not resolved. Germline V gene sequence: CDR1 MNHEY, CDR2 SMNVEV (reference sequence). The ends were cut back, 7 bases at V and 1 base at J, with 11 bases in the middle. There are 15 residues in the CDR3. The CDR3 region is CASTPFGSGANVLTF. DNA of the CDR3: TGTGCCAGCACTCCCTTTGGTTCTGGGGCCAACGTCCTGACTTTC.

J is TRBJ1-1 and V is TRBV6-2 or TRBV6-3, with D possibly being TRBD1 (5 bases). In germline, CDR1 is MNHEY, CDR2 SVGEGT. The CDR3 sequence is 14 residues long. V lost 6 bases to trimming and J lost 5 bases, with 16 bases between them. The CDR3 spells CASSPSGARTEAFF. The CDR3 DNA follows: TGTGCCAGCAGCCCAAGCGGGGCGCGTACTGAAGCTTTCTTT.

This clonotype was picked up a small number of times. V is TRBV19 and J is TRBJ1-4, with 9 bases matching TRBD1. This CDR3 has 16 residues. The germline gives CDR1 LNHDA, CDR2 SQIVND (reference sequence). V dropped 4 bases and J dropped 7; count of bases not matched to a gene: 10. This CDR3 reads CASSTTRQGGGEKLFF. CDR3 bases: TGTGCCAGTAGTACCACCCGACAGGGGGGAGGTGAAAAACTGTTTTTT.

CDR3 loop: CASSPRTGAYEQYF. In DNA, the CDR3 is TGTGCCAGTAGTCCTAGGACAGGGGCCTACGAGCAGTACTTC. This chain joins TRBV19 and TRBJ2-7; 9 bases are shared with TRBD1. Germline-derived CDR1 and CDR2 are LNHDA and SQIVND (reference sequence). CDR3 length equals 14 residues. The ends lost 5 bases at V and 2 bases at J; junction bases unmatched: 4.

V and J are TRBV12-3 or TRBV12-4 and TRBJ1-4; 8 nucleotides align to TRBD1. The CDR3 length is 15 residues. V gave up 6 bases and J gave up 10 bases; unmatched junction bases: 13. The CDR3 region is CASSPSQGAMGKLFF. The CDR3 region has the DNA TGTGCCAGCAGCCCTTCCCAGGGGGCGATGGGAAAACTGTTTTTT.

This clonotype showed up just a few times. This sequence joins TRBV9 and TRBJ2-3; D may be TRBD1 or TRBD2 (6 bases each). Germline-derived CDR1 and CDR2 are SGDLS and YYNGEE. V lost 5 bases and J lost 3, with 19 bases in between. The CDR3 is 16 residues long. The CDR3, as DNA: TGTGCCAGCAGTCCTTTAGGGGGGCGCGGTACAGATACGCAGTATTTT. It codes for CASSPLGGRGTDTQYF.

This clonotype has more than one count but fewer than ten. The gene calls are TRBV19 and TRBJ1-1, with no clear D. Germline CDR1 is LNHDA and CDR2 is SQIVND (reference sequence). This CDR3 contains 13 residues. The germline V and J ends were trimmed by 7 bases and 4 bases, with 13 bases remaining between them. CDR3 in DNA: TGTGCCAGTATGGAGACGTCCCGCACTGAAGCTTTCTTT. Its protein product is CASMETSRTEAFF.

This clonotype was seen ten or more times. The chain uses TRBV6-2 or TRBV6-3 and TRBJ2-1; 10 bases line up with TRBD1. The V and J ends lost 5 bases and 7 bases, in that order; junction bases with no gene match: 8. From germline, CDR1 is MNHEY and CDR2 SVGEGT. The CDR3 is 15 residues long. This chain's CDR3 is CASSSGTGEVNEQFF. CDR3 DNA sequence: TGTGCCAGCAGTAGCGGGACAGGGGAGGTAAATGAGCAGTTCTTC.

The table lists this clonotype with a few counts. The genes are TRBV7-2 and TRBJ2-7; D is possibly TRBD1 (6 bases). The CDR3 spans 15 residues. Trimming removed 3 bases at V and 0 bases at J, with 12 bases between. The germline V gene has CDR1 SGHTA and CDR2 FQGNSA. The DNA for the CDR3 is TGTGCCAGCAGCTTCGAGACAGGAGCCTCCTACGAGCAGTACTTC. This codes for CASSFETGASYEQYF.

This clonotype was picked up many times. The chain links TRBV29-1 to TRBJ1-5, with 10 bases identical to TRBD1. With V trimmed by 6 bases and J by 4 bases, 6 bases remained unmatched. Germline CDR1 is SQVTM and CDR2 is ANQGSEA. The CDR3 length is 14 residues. The CDR3 nucleotides read TGCAGCGTGGGCGGGACAGGGGTTAATCAGCCCCAGCATTTT. Translating it yields CSVGGTGVNQPQHF.

The chain links TRBV14 to TRBJ2-6; D uncertain. In germline, CDR1 is SGHDN, CDR2 FVKESK. The CDR3 consists of 14 residues. V was pared by 4 bases and J by 0 bases, with 4 bases between. The DNA for the CDR3 is TGTGCCAGCAGCCGAAGCTCTGGGGCCAACGTCCTGACTTTC. Translated: CASSRSSGANVLTF.

The chain uses TRBV6-5 and TRBJ2-5; TRBD2 matches 8 bases. This CDR3 comprises 14 residues. Per germline, CDR1 MNHEY and CDR2 SVGAGI. V trimming: 8 bases; J trimming: 5 bases; junction bases outside the gene matches: 10. The CDR3 DNA follows: TGTGCCAGCTCCCCAGCGGGGGCCGGGGAGACCCAGTACTTC. Translating gives CASSPAGAGETQYF.

The table lists this clonotype with a few counts. The chain recombines TRBV9 with TRBJ2-1, with D possibly matching TRBD1 (10 bases). The CDR3 runs 19 residues. V shed 3 bases and J shed 4 bases, with 26 bases lying between them. The V gene's germline CDR1 is SGDLS and CDR2 YYNGEE. The CDR3 DNA is TGTGCCAGCAGCGCGGGGGACAGGGGAAGACTAGCGGAGTACAATGAGCAGTTCTTC. Translated, it gives CASSAGDRGRLAEYNEQFF.

This clonotype appeared a few times. The chain couples TRBV7-8 to TRBJ1-3, with a tentative D call TRBD1 (5 bases). The CDR3 is 14 amino acids. Trimming stripped 3 bases from V and 2 bases from J, with 8 bases between. In germline, CDR1 is SGHVS, CDR2 FQNEAQ. This CDR3 is CASSLGGTGNTIYF. The CDR3 DNA reads as TGTGCCAGCAGCTTGGGGGGAACTGGAAACACCATATATTTT.

The table lists this clonotype with a few counts. The gene calls are TRBV6-2 or TRBV6-3 and TRBJ1-1, with D possibly matching TRBD1 (6 bases). Per the germline V gene, CDR1 is MNHEY and CDR2 is SVGEGT. The CDR3 totals 15 residues. V lost 7 bases and J 0 bases, leaving 15 bases between the germline ends. The chain's CDR3 is CASIRGAGLNTEAFF. The DNA for the CDR3 is TGTGCCAGCATCCGGGGGGCCGGATTGAACACTGAAGCTTTCTTT.

The table lists this clonotype with a few counts. This sequence joins TRBV5-6 and TRBJ2-4; a possible D gene is TRBD2 (5 bases). Germline V gene data show CDR1 as SGHDT and CDR2 as YYEEEE. Trimming stripped 2 bases from V and 7 bases from J, with 13 bases between. This CDR3 comprises 14 residues. The CDR3: CASSLISGPNIQYF. DNA of the CDR3: TGTGCCAGCAGCTTAATAAGCGGACCGAACATTCAGTACTTC.

The CDR3 is CASSHGRAPSHEQYF. The CDR3, as DNA: TGCGCCAGCAGCCACGGGAGGGCCCCTAGCCACGAGCAGTACTTC. This chain connects TRBV4-3 to TRBJ2-7; TRBD2 aligns across 8 bases. In germline, CDR1 is LGHNA, CDR2 YSLEER. This CDR3 has 15 amino acids. V shed 3 bases, J shed 5 bases, and the junction held 9 bases outside the gene matches.

The gene calls are TRBV9 and TRBJ2-2; perhaps TRBD2 as D (5 bases). Germline lookup yields CDR1 SGDLS and CDR2 YYNGEE. CDR3 length equals 16 residues. The ends were cut back, 1 base at V and 1 base at J, with 11 bases in the middle. For the CDR3, the DNA is TGTGCCAGCAGCGTATCCATGGGAGAGAACACCGGGGAGCTGTTTTTT. This codes for CASSVSMGENTGELFF.

In its sample, this clonotype was seen a few times. The genes are TRBV6-5 and TRBJ2-2; no firm D call. The CDR3 has 14 residues. CDR1 MNHEY and CDR2 SVGAGI come from the germline V gene. Trimming pared 6 bases from V and 0 bases from J, leaving 8 bases between. For the CDR3, the DNA is TGTGCCAGCAGGGTCGGCTCGAACACCGGGGAGCTGTTTTTT. Protein sequence: CASRVGSNTGELFF.

This clonotype was detected only a few times. The J gene is TRBJ1-1, the V gene TRBV12-3 or TRBV12-4; D unresolved. The CDR3 sequence is 14 residues long. The V end was cut by 7 bases, the J end by 0 bases, with 12 bases between. CDR3 DNA sequence: TGTGCCAGCACACCTACCCGGATGAACACTGAAGCTTTCTTT. Protein sequence: CASTPTRMNTEAFF.

This clonotype was seen a handful of times. The chain recombines TRBV10-3 with TRBJ1-1; 11 positions match TRBD1. Per the germline V gene, CDR1 is ENHRY and CDR2 is SYGVKD. The CDR3 is made up of 15 amino acids. With V trimmed by 5 bases and J by 4 bases, 6 bases remained unmatched. The DNA for the CDR3 is TGTGCCATCAGTCCGGGGGGGACAGGGGGCACTGAAGCTTTCTTT. Encoded protein: CAISPGGTGGTEAFF.

This clonotype was seen many times. In DNA form, the CDR3 reads TGTGCCAGCAGCTTACTTGGACCCCAGGGCGAGCAGTACTTC. Its translation: CASSLLGPQGEQYF. This chain links TRBV7-6 with TRBJ2-7, with TRBD1 as a possible D gene (5 bases). Germline-derived CDR1 and CDR2 are SGHVS and FNYEAQ. Trimming took off 2 bases at V and 6 bases at J, with 14 bases between the two ends. CDR3 length: 14 amino acids.

This clonotype was picked up a small number of times. The V call is TRBV19, the J call TRBJ2-7; a weak D match, TRBD2 (6 bases). This CDR3 spans 16 amino acids. V gave up 5 bases and J gave up 1 base, with 18 bases separating them. Germline V lookup: CDR1 LNHDA, CDR2 SQIVND (reference sequence). In DNA, the CDR3 is TGTGCCAGTAGTCTCGAGGAGGGAAGTCCTTCCTACGAGCAGTACTTC. Its translation is CASSLEEGSPSYEQYF.